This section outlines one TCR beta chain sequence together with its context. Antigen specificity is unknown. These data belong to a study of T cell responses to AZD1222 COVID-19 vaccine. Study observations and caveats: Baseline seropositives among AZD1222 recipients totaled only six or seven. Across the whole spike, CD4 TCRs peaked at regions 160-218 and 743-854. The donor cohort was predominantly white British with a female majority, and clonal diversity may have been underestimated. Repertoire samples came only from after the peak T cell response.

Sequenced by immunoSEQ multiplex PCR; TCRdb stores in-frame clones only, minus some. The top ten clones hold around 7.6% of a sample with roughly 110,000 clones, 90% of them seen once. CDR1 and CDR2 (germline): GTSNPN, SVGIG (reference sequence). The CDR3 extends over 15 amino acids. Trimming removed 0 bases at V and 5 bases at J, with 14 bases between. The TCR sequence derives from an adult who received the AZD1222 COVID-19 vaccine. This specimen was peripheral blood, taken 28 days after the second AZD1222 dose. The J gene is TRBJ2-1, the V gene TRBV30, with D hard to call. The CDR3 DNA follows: TGTGCCTGGAGTGTAAAGTATGGCACCCACAATGAGCAGTTCTTC. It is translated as CAWSVKYGTHNEQFF.